The source of this T cell receptor beta chain is a study of identical twins. General study points: Beta out-of-frame sequences showed weaker excess sharing between twins. Insertion counts were lower in abundant cord blood beta clonotypes, a trend that memory repertoires did not show.

The CDR3 covers 10 residues. V shed 8 bases and J 7 bases; nucleotides not matched to a gene: 2. Germline CDR1 reads SNHLY; CDR2 reads FYNNEI. TCRdb called the 5' RACE reads again in MiXCR, with one record for every CDR3 protein. This sample has roughly 240,000 distinct CDR3 sequences, with roughly 7.5% found just once. This clonotype has a handful of counts. What it binds is unknown. A further study also used this sample, focusing on yellow fever vaccine responses in identical twins.

The chain links TRBV2 to TRBJ2-7, with 7 bases identical to TRBD1. The receptor comes from a woman aged 18-29 years in good health. The sequenced material came from CD8+ T cells sorted from blood. The CDR3 DNA reads as TGTGCCAGCGGGGACAGAGAGCAGTACTTC. Its protein product is CASGDREQYF.